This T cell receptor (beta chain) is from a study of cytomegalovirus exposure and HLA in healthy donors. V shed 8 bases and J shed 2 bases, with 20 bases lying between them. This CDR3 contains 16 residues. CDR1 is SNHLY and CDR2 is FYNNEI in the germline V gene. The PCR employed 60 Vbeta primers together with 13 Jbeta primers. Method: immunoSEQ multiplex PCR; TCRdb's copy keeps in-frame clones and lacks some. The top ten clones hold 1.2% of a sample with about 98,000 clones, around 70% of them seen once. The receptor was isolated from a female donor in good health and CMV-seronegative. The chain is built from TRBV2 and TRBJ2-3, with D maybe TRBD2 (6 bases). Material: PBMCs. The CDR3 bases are TGTGCCAGCCAACGCCCGGGGGACCCATCCACAGATACGCAGTATTTT. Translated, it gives CASQRPGDPSTDTQYF.